This is a list of T cell receptor beta chains from one sample in a study of response to subunit inactivated influenza vaccine. MiXCR, applied by TCRdb to the RT-PCR reads, yields one record per CDR3 protein. The sample has about 700,000 distinct CDR3 sequences; approximately 14% are singletons. The material was PBMCs from blood, obtained 12 days after vaccination. All receptors come from a man aged 45-65 years who received an inactivated influenza vaccine. The CDR3 runs from the conserved cysteine through the conserved F or W. A D gene is named only where the DNA matches it firmly. Expanded clones get a size class; other rows say once, few or many, or leave the size out.

TRBJ1-2 NA TRBV3-1 NA TGTGCCAGCAGCCAAGAGTCAGGGCTCTCTTCCAGCAACTATGGCTACACCTTC CASSQESGLSSSNYGYTF
TRBJ2-7 NA TRBV2 NA TGTGCCAGCAGGACGGGACTTATCTACGAGCAGTACTTC CASRTGLIYEQYF
TRBJ1-1 TRBD1 TRBV30 few TGTGCCTGGAGCCGACAGGGGTTCACTGAAGCTTTCTTT CAWSRQGFTEAFF
TRBJ2-3 NA TRBV12-3/TRBV12-4 few TGTGCCAGCAGTTTTAACAGGGCCGGGGGCACAGATACGCAGTATTTT CASSFNRAGGTDTQYF
TRBJ2-5 NA TRBV7-3 few TGTGCCAGCAGCTTAACAGTAGAAGAGACCCAGTACTTC CASSLTVEETQYF
TRBJ2-5 NA TRBV29-1 many TGCAGCGTTGTTGGGCTCGGAGAGACCCAGTACTTC CSVVGLGETQYF
TRBJ1-5 NA TRBV2 NA TGTGCCAGCAGTGAGTGGGCCGGAGGACAGCCCCAGCATTTT CASSEWAGGQPQHF
TRBJ1-4 TRBD1 TRBV5-1 few TGCGCCAGCAGCACCTCAGGGGGGGGAGAAAAACTGTTTTTT CASSTSGGGEKLFF
TRBJ1-5 TRBD1 TRBV3-1 few TGTGCCAGCAGCCACACCACAGGGGGCCAGCATTTT CASSHTTGGQHF
TRBJ2-1 NA TRBV15 NA TGTGCCACCACCACCAGCAGAGGGATGTTTGGGGCGAATGAGCAGTTCTTC CATTTSRGMFGANEQFF
TRBJ2-7 TRBD2 TRBV7-9 few TGTGCCAGCAGCGAAACTAGCGGGAGTCGGTACTACGAGCAGTACTTC CASSETSGSRYYEQYF
TRBJ1-2 NA TRBV7-9 few TGTGCCAGCAGCGCACTCGGGCCTTATGGCTACACCTTC CASSALGPYGYTF
TRBJ1-5 TRBD1 TRBV5-1 many TGCGCCAGCAGCTTGACAGGGGATCAGCCCCAGCATTTT CASSLTGDQPQHF
TRBJ2-2 NA TRBV7-2 NA TGTGCCAGCAGCCCATTGACGGGCTTCGGCACCGGGGAGCTGTTTTTT CASSPLTGFGTGELFF
TRBJ2-7 NA TRBV29-1 many TGCAGCGTTGAAAGGGCCGGGGAGCAGTACTTC CSVERAGEQYF
TRBJ2-5 NA TRBV5-1 few TGCGCCAGCAGCTTTGTACAGAACCAAGAGACCCAGTACTTC CASSFVQNQETQYF
TRBJ1-6 NA TRBV3-1 few TGTGCCAGCAGCGAAGCAGCCTATAATTCACCCCTCCACTTT CASSEAAYNSPLHF
TRBJ1-5 NA TRBV20-1 few TGCAGTGCAACAGTGCCAAATCAGCCCCAGCATTTT CSATVPNQPQHF
TRBJ2-3 TRBD2 TRBV6-2/TRBV6-3 NA TGTGCCAGCAGTTACCCACGTATCGGACTAGCGGGAGTGTACACAGATACGCAGTATTTT CASSYPRIGLAGVYTDTQYF
TRBJ2-5 TRBD2 TRBV15 many TGTGCCACCAGCTCCGGGACTAGCGGGGGAGAGACCCAGTACTTC CATSSGTSGGETQYF
TRBJ2-1 TRBD2 TRBV20-1 NA TGCAGTGCGCGGGAGACCAACTACAATGAGCAGTTCTTC CSARETNYNEQFF
TRBJ2-5 TRBD1 TRBV15 few TGTGCCACCAGCAGACAAAAAGACAGGGGAGAGACCCAGTACTTC CATSRQKDRGETQYF
TRBJ1-3 NA TRBV7-9 NA TGTGCCAGCAGCTTTGGGGACTCTGGAAACACCATATATTTT CASSFGDSGNTIYF
TRBJ2-3 TRBD2 TRBV6-1 NA TGTGCCAGCAGCCCGGGAGGGTCGGGAACAGATACGCAGTATTTT CASSPGGSGTDTQYF
TRBJ1-5 NA TRBV7-9 few TGTGCCAGCAGCTTTATGGGGTTCGATCAGCCCCAGCATTTT CASSFMGFDQPQHF
TRBJ2-7 TRBD1 TRBV14 NA TGTGCCAGCAGCCCCCCCCGGACAGGGGTGGACGAGCAGTACTTC CASSPPRTGVDEQYF
TRBJ2-4 NA TRBV24-1 few TGTGCCACCAGTGATCGGGGCAAAAACATTCAGTACTTC CATSDRGKNIQYF
TRBJ2-7 NA TRBV2 once TGTGCCAGCAAGGAAGACAGGACCTACGAGCAGTACTTC CASKEDRTYEQYF
TRBJ2-5 NA TRBV10-3 few TGTGCCACCTCCGGACGGGAGACCCAGTACTTC CATSGRETQYF
TRBJ1-4 NA TRBV6-2/TRBV6-3 NA TGTGCCAGCAGTTACTCCAGCAGGGGAAATGAAAAACTGTTTTTT CASSYSSRGNEKLFF
TRBJ1-1 NA TRBV28 NA TGTGCCAGCAGTCCGAGGACACGGTGGGTAACGGACACTGAAGCTTTCTTT CASSPRTRWVTDTEAFF
TRBJ2-4 NA TRBV4-2 NA TGTGCCAGCAGCCCCGTGCTCGGCCTTTTATTGGGGGACAAAAACATTCAGTACTTC CASSPVLGLLLGDKNIQYF
TRBJ1-3 NA TRBV10-3 NA TGTGCCAACTCCAGGGACTCTGGAAACACCATATATTTT CANSRDSGNTIYF
TRBJ2-1 NA TRBV24-1 few TGTGCCACCAGTGATTACAGGGCCAATGAGCAGTTCTTC CATSDYRANEQFF
TRBJ1-1 NA TRBV27 few TGTGCCAGCAGTCCCAACAGGTACACTGAAGCTTTCTTT CASSPNRYTEAFF
TRBJ1-1 NA TRBV4-2 NA TGTGCCAGCAGCCATCCTCCGGGACAGAACACTGAAGCTTTCTTT CASSHPPGQNTEAFF
TRBJ2-4 NA TRBV7-2 NA TGTGCCAGCAGCACCCCCGGGACGCAAAGGAACATTCAGTACTTC CASSTPGTQRNIQYF
TRBJ1-5 TRBD1 TRBV19 few TGTGCCAGTAGTCTAAGGGACAGTAGCAATCAGCCCCAGCATTTT CASSLRDSSNQPQHF
TRBJ2-1 NA TRBV11-2 few TGTGCCAGCAGCCTACGGATCTCAGCGGACAATGAGCAGTTCTTC CASSLRISADNEQFF
TRBJ2-3 TRBD1 TRBV5-1 few TGCGCCAGCAGCTTGGAGGGACAGAGTCCAGATACGCAGTATTTT CASSLEGQSPDTQYF
TRBJ2-1 NA TRBV9 NA TGTGCCAGCGGGGCACTTATGAGCTCCTACAATGAGCAGTTCTTC CASGALMSSYNEQFF
TRBJ2-1 NA TRBV12-3/TRBV12-4 few TGTGCCAGCAGTTTACCTGGACAGGAGCAGTTCTTC CASSLPGQEQFF
TRBJ2-7 NA TRBV4-1 few TGCGCCAGCAGCCAAGATATCAGCGGTTACTACGAGCAGTACTTC CASSQDISGYYEQYF
TRBJ2-2 NA TRBV6-5 NA TGTGCCAGCAGTTTGTCCCCAAACACCGGGGAGCTGTTTTTT CASSLSPNTGELFF
TRBJ2-7 TRBD2 TRBV7-2 many TGTGCCAGCAGCTTATCGGCGGGGGGGTCCTACGAGCAGTACTTC CASSLSAGGSYEQYF
TRBJ2-1 TRBD2 TRBV9 NA TGTGCCAGCAGCGTAGTTGGCGGGAGAGCGCCTGAGCAGTTCTTC CASSVVGGRAPEQFF
TRBJ2-5 TRBD2 TRBV5-6 few TGTGCCAGCAGCTTTAAACCTAGCGGGAGAGTCCCAGAGACCCAGTACTTC CASSFKPSGRVPETQYF
TRBJ2-5 TRBD1 TRBV20-1 few TGCAGTGCTAGACGGGGGACAGGGGGGTTGGAGACCCAGTACTTC CSARRGTGGLETQYF
TRBJ2-7 NA TRBV28 many TGTGCCAGCAGTTTTGTATACGAGCAGTACTTC CASSFVYEQYF
TRBJ2-6 TRBD1 TRBV9 NA TGTGCCAGCAGCGTGGGACAGGGGACCGAAAGCTCTGGGGCCAACGTCCTGACTTTC CASSVGQGTESSGANVLTF